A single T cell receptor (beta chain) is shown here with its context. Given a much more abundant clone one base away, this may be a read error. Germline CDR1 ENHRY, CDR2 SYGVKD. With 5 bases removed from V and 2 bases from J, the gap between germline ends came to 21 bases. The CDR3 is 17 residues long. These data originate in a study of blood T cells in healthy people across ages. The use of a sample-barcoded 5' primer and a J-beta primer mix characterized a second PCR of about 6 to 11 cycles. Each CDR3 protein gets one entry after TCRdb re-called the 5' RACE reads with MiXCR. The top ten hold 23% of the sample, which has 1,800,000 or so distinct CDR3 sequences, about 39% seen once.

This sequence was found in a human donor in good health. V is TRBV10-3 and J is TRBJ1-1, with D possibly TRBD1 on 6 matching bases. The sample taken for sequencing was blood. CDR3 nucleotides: TGTGCCATCAGTACCCTATTGAGACGGGGGGCAAACACTGAAGCTTTCTTT. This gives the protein CAISTLLRRGANTEAFF.